Shown below are 24 T cell receptor beta chains from a single sample sequenced in a study of T cells in women clearing cervical HPV infection. Assay: immunoSEQ multiplex PCR; the TCRdb copy retains only in-frame clones and omits some. Here the sample table reports about 23,000 clones. The material sequenced was blood buffy coat. The receptor source for this set is a woman aged 18 to 75 with a cervical HPV16 infection that either progressed to CIN3+ or cleared (not recorded which).

Worth noting for this clone: Read data end 3 residues before the CDR3 end; the end is taken from the germline J gene. The V gene is TRBV7-3, the J gene TRBJ2-7; 7 bases align to TRBD2. Germline V gives CDR1 SGHTA, CDR2 FQGTGA. The V and J ends lost 5 bases and 6 bases, in that order; junction bases with no gene match: 10. The CDR3 spans 14 residues. The DNA read from the CDR3 is TGTGCCAGCAGCAAGAGCGGGGACGAGCGCGAG. Amino acids: CASSKSGDERE. The complete CDR3 protein is CASSKSGDEREQYF.

Note on this clone: The missing CDR3 end, 3 residues past where the read stops, is filled in from the germline J gene. V is TRBV20-1 and J is TRBJ1-1, with 10 nucleotides matching TRBD1. The J segment lost 1 base and the V segment lost 3 bases, leaving 5 bases of the junction unmatched. The CDR3 consists of 15 residues. Germline CDR1 DFQATT, CDR2 SNEGSKA (reference sequence). This chain's CDR3 is CSARTGGARNTEAFF. The sequenced part of the CDR3 DNA is TGCAGTGCTAGGACAGGGGGCGCGAGGAACACTGAA.

On this clone itself: The read finishes 3 residues shy of the CDR3 end, and the germline J gene is used to complete it. V gene TRBV4-1 combines with J gene TRBJ2-2, with TRBD2 matching 9 bases. The germline gives CDR1 MGHRA, CDR2 YSYEKL. The CDR3 runs to 18 residues. Trimming cost V 4 bases and J 3 bases; bases outside gene matches: 12. CDR3 DNA (partial): TGCGCCAGCAGCCCTCCCTCGGGGGCGGGGGGGTACACCGGGGAG. Its protein product is CASSPPSGAGGYTGE. The entire CDR3 is CASSPPSGAGGYTGELFF.

In the case of this clone: With the read ending 3 residues before the CDR3 end, the germline J gene is used to fill in that end. V gene TRBV11-2 combines with J gene TRBJ2-1; 8 nucleotides match TRBD2. There are 15 residues in the CDR3. The J segment lost 7 bases and the V segment lost 6 bases, leaving 11 bases of the junction unmatched. Germline V gives CDR1 SGHAT, CDR2 FQNNGV. The DNA read from the CDR3 is TGTGCCAGCAGTCGTCCGGGACTAGTAAGGAATGAG. It codes for CASSRPGLVRNE. The whole CDR3 protein reads CASSRPGLVRNEQFF.

A note on this clone: The CDR3 goes on 3 residues after the read ends, and that part is filled in from the germline J gene. This sequence joins TRBV5-1 and TRBJ2-5, with TRBD2 identical over 11 bases. J was trimmed by 1 base and V by 3 bases; bases with no gene match: 5. CDR1 is SGHRS and CDR2 is YFSETQ in the germline V gene. CDR3 size: 16 residues. CDR3 DNA (partial): TGCGCCAGCAGCTCCACCGGGACTAGCGGCCAAGAGACC. Translated: CASSSTGTSGQET. The entire CDR3 sequence reads CASSSTGTSGQETQYF. Full variable domain (rest looked up from reference TRBV5-1 and TRBJ2-5): KAGVTQTPRYLIKTRGQQVTLSCSPISGHRSVSWYQQTPGQGLQFLFEYFSETQRNKGNFPGRFSGRQFSNSRSEMNVSTLELGDSALYLCASSSTGTSGQETQYFGPGTRLLVL.

Notes on this clone: The read ends 3 residues shy of where the CDR3 ends; the end is completed using the germline J gene. The chain joins TRBV6-1 to TRBJ1-1; D is possibly TRBD1 (6 bases). V shed 2 bases and J shed 0 bases, with 13 bases lying between them. The CDR3 extends over 16 amino acids. Germline V gene sequence: CDR1 MNHNS, CDR2 SASEGT. The DNA read from the CDR3 is TGTGCCAGCAGTGAATATACAGGGATTATGAACACTGAA. Amino acids: CASSEYTGIMNTE. The CDR3 as a whole reads CASSEYTGIMNTEAFF.

About this clone: The read gets to within 3 residues of the CDR3 end, and the germline J gene fills in the rest. The V gene is TRBV11-1, the J gene TRBJ1-1, with D possibly TRBD1 on 5 matching bases. V was cut by 5 bases and J by 4 bases, with 11 bases left in between. CDR1 is SGHAT and CDR2 is FQDESV in the germline V gene (reference sequence). This CDR3 has 13 residues. The CDR3 protein is CASSTIGGTEAFF. The CDR3 DNA, read in part, is TGTGCCAGCAGCACAATCGGGGGCACTGAA.

The CDR3 DNA, read in part, is TGCGCCAGCAGCTTGTTACCAGGACAGGACTATGGC. As protein: CASSLLPGQDYG. The CDR3 reads in full as CASSLLPGQDYGYTF. The chain couples TRBV5-1 to TRBJ1-2; 7 bases are a match to TRBD1. The read terminates 3 residues before the CDR3 end, so the remaining end is supplied by the germline J gene. Per germline, CDR1 SGHRS and CDR2 YFSETQ. V lost 1 base and J lost 3; bases outside the gene matches: 6. This CDR3 is built from 15 residues. Filled out from reference TRBV5-1 and TRBJ1-2, the complete variable domain reads KAGVTQTPRYLIKTRGQQVTLSCSPISGHRSVSWYQQTPGQGLQFLFEYFSETQRNKGNFPGRFSGRQFSNSRSEMNVSTLELGDSALYLCASSLLPGQDYGYTFGSGTRLTVV.

Worth noting for this clone: The read ends 3 residues shy of where the CDR3 ends; the end is completed using the germline J gene. The rearrangement uses TRBV18 and TRBJ1-2; the D is unclear. Germline CDR1 and CDR2: KGHSH and LQKENI. The CDR3 has 13 residues. CDR3 bases read: TGTGCCAGCCGGACTAGCTTCTCCTACGAC. It encodes CASRTSFSYD. The entire CDR3 protein is CASRTSFSYDYTF.

For this clone: The missing CDR3 end, 3 residues past where the read stops, is filled in from the germline J gene. The chain has TRBV19 and TRBJ2-7; the match to TRBD1 covers 11 bases. V lost 4 bases and J lost 6; bases outside the gene matches: 11. CDR1 LNHDA and CDR2 SQIVND come from the germline V gene (reference sequence). The CDR3 sequence is 16 residues long. CDR3 DNA (partial): TGTGCCAGTAGTAGGCTCCCGGGACAGGGGGAATCCGAG. Protein product: CASSRLPGQGESE. The CDR3 in full is CASSRLPGQGESEQYF. Together with reference TRBV19 and TRBJ2-7, the CDR3 gives the full variable domain: DGGITQSPKYLFRKEGQNVTLSCEQNLNHDAMYWYRQDPGQGLRLIYYSQIVNDFQKGDIAEGYSVSREKKESFPLTVTSAQKNPTAFYLCASSRLPGQGESEQYFGPGTRLTVT.

For this clone: Read sequence stops 3 residues before the CDR3 end, and the germline J gene provides the missing end. The rearrangement uses TRBV7-9 and TRBJ1-4, with 8 nucleotides matching TRBD1. The germline V gene has CDR1 SEHNR and CDR2 FQNEAQ (reference sequence). The CDR3 loop spans 14 amino acids. Trimming at V came to 5 bases and at J to 6 bases, leaving 5 bases not matched to a gene. The CDR3 loop reads CASSAQGGDEKLFF. The DNA read from the CDR3 is TGTGCCAGCAGCGCACAGGGGGGGGATGAAAAA.

For this clone: The read ends 3 residues early relative to the CDR3; the germline J gene fills the gap. The V gene is TRBV24-1, the J gene TRBJ1-4; a weak D match, TRBD1 (5 bases). This CDR3 has 15 residues. Germline lookup yields CDR1 KGHDR and CDR2 SFDVKD. Trimming took 1 base from V and 8 from J, leaving 13 bases between them. The CDR3 sequence: CATSDFGAGQEKLFF. CDR3 bases read: TGTGCCACCAGTGATTTCGGAGCAGGGCAAGAAAAA.

Remarks on this clone: From the germline J gene comes the end of the CDR3, since the read stops 3 residues before it. V is TRBV2 and J is TRBJ1-4; TRBD1 might be the D (5 bases). V was trimmed by 5 bases and J by 10 bases, leaving 8 bases between them. Germline lookup yields CDR1 SNHLY and CDR2 FYNNEI. This CDR3 is 11 amino acids long. The CDR3 DNA, read in part, is TGTGCCAGCAGTCCAACAGGAAAA. Translation gives CASSPTGK. The full CDR3 is CASSPTGKLFF. Variable domain in full (rest from reference TRBV2 and TRBJ1-4): EPEVTQTPSHQVTQMGQEVILRCVPISNHLYFYWYRQILGQKVEFLVSFYNNEISEKSEIFDDQFSVERPDGSNFTLKIRSTKLEDSAMYFCASSPTGKLFFGSGTQLSVL.

About this clone itself: The read terminates 3 residues before the CDR3 end, so the remaining end is supplied by the germline J gene. The V and J genes are TRBV7-9 and TRBJ1-2; TRBD1 matches 7 bases. V lost 3 bases to trimming and J lost 4 bases; unmatched junction nucleotides: 5. From germline, CDR1 is SEHNR and CDR2 FQNEAQ (reference sequence). The length of the CDR3 is 14 residues. The CDR3 DNA, read in part, is TGTGCCAGCAGCTTCCAGGGGGGCTCCTATGGC. It yields the protein CASSFQGGSYG. The CDR3 as a whole reads CASSFQGGSYGYTF.

Comment on this clone: The read stops 3 residues short of the end of the CDR3; the missing end is completed from the germline J gene. The chain joins TRBV20-1 to TRBJ2-1, with 12 positions matching TRBD2. J was trimmed by 7 bases and V by 6 bases; bases with no gene match: 7. The CDR3 is made up of 14 amino acids. Germline V CDR1 and CDR2: DFQATT, SNEGSKA (reference sequence). CDR3 loop: CSARPSGGGNEQFF. Incomplete CDR3 DNA: TGCAGTGCCCGCCCTAGCGGGGGGGGGAATGAG.

As regards this clone: The read ends 3 residues shy of where the CDR3 ends; the end is completed using the germline J gene. The chain has TRBV18 and TRBJ2-7; 9 bases match TRBD1. CDR1 is KGHSH, CDR2 LQKENI, per germline. The CDR3 runs 15 residues. V shed 5 bases and J 2 bases; nucleotides not matched to a gene: 7. CDR3 in amino acids: CASSFTGQGTYEQYF. CDR3 DNA (partial): TGTGCCAGCTCATTCACCGGACAGGGGACCTACGAG.

For this clone: Read coverage stops 3 residues before the CDR3 terminus; the germline J gene supplies the remainder. The chain recombines TRBV5-4 with TRBJ2-1, with TRBD2 matching over 10 bases. The trim removed 4 bases at V and 8 bases at J, leaving 6 bases unmatched. Germline V gene lookup returns CDR1 SGHNT and CDR2 YYREEE (reference sequence). The CDR3 loop spans 14 amino acids. The part of the CDR3 DNA that was read is TGTGCCAGCAGCGGGTCCGGGACTAGCGATGAG. Its protein product is CASSGSGTSDE. The full CDR3 protein reads CASSGSGTSDEQFF.

Of note for this clone: Read coverage stops 3 residues before the CDR3 terminus; the germline J gene supplies the remainder. The chain uses TRBV19 and TRBJ1-4, with TRBD1 identical over 8 bases. Trimming at V came to 4 bases and at J to 1 base, leaving 2 bases not matched to a gene. CDR1 and CDR2 from the germline V gene are LNHDA and SQIVND (reference sequence). The CDR3 contains 15 residues. The covered CDR3 bases are TGTGCCAGTAGTACTGGGACAGGAACTAATGAAAAA. It encodes CASSTGTGTNEK. The CDR3 as a whole reads CASSTGTGTNEKLFF.

On this clone itself: The read ends 3 residues early relative to the CDR3; the germline J gene fills the gap. The rearrangement links TRBV20-1 to TRBJ2-3; 8 positions agree with TRBD2. The CDR3 runs 16 residues. The germline V gene has CDR1 DFQATT and CDR2 SNEGSKA (reference sequence). V shed 6 bases, J shed 5 bases, and the junction held 16 bases outside the gene matches. The CDR3 DNA, read in part, is TGCAGTGCGGATCTACCGGGACTAGGGTTAGAAGATACG. Protein sequence: CSADLPGLGLEDT. The full-length CDR3 reads as CSADLPGLGLEDTQYF.

With respect to this clone: A junction end diverges from the germline sequence, so it may reflect a read error. The read is 3 residues too short to cover the CDR3 end, so that end is filled in from the germline J gene. The chain recombines TRBV4-2 with TRBJ2-3; the match to TRBD2 covers 8 bases. The V gene's germline CDR1 is LGHNA and CDR2 YNFKEQ. The CDR3 covers 17 residues. CDR3 region: CATLRGQRGQGGDTQYF. The CDR3 bases that were read are TGCGCCACCCTGCGTGGGCAGCGGGGGCAAGGCGGAGATACG.

In regard to this clone: The observed sequence ends 3 residues before the CDR3 terminus, with the missing tail filled in from the germline J gene. V usage is TRBV9 and J usage is TRBJ2-1; TRBD1 is a possible D gene (6 bases). Trimming took 2 bases from V and 1 from J, leaving 10 bases between them. Germline V CDR1 and CDR2: SGDLS, YYNGEE. The CDR3 has 15 residues. Partial CDR3 DNA: TGTGCCAGCAGCGTCCGGGACATATCCTACAATGAG. Translated, it gives CASSVRDISYNE. The full CDR3 protein is CASSVRDISYNEQFF.

Notes on this clone: Read coverage stops 3 residues before the CDR3 terminus; the germline J gene supplies the remainder. The genes are TRBV5-5 and TRBJ2-1, with TRBD2 identical over 7 bases. The ends lost 0 bases at V and 6 bases at J; junction bases unmatched: 6. Germline values: CDR1 SGHKS, CDR2 YYEKEE (reference sequence). The CDR3 contains 15 residues. The CDR3 region is CASSLEGGSPNEQFF. Incomplete CDR3 DNA: TGTGCCAGCAGCTTGGAGGGCGGGAGTCCCAATGAG.

In the case of this clone: The CDR3 is cut off 3 residues early in the read; its end comes from the germline J gene. This sequence joins TRBV7-9 and TRBJ2-5; D is perhaps TRBD1 (5 bases). CDR1 and CDR2 (germline): SEHNR, FQNEAQ (reference sequence). This CDR3 spans 14 amino acids. V was cut by 2 bases and J by 4 bases, with 11 bases left in between. CDR3 DNA, as far as it was read: TGTGCCAGCAGCTTATTGAAGGGGCGAGAGACC. Its protein is CASSLLKGRET. The CDR3 in its entirety is CASSLLKGRETQYF.

Worth noting for this clone: The CDR3 is cut off 3 residues early in the read; its end comes from the germline J gene. The chain links TRBV7-9 to TRBJ2-1, with D tentatively TRBD2 (5 bases). Trimming removed 5 bases from V and 8 bases from J, with 10 bases in between. This CDR3 comprises 12 residues. Looked up from germline, CDR1 is SEHNR and CDR2 is FQNEAQ (reference sequence). Partial CDR3 DNA: TGTGCCAGCAGCCAAAGGACTGATGAG. This encodes CASSQRTDE. The full CDR3 is CASSQRTDEQFF.